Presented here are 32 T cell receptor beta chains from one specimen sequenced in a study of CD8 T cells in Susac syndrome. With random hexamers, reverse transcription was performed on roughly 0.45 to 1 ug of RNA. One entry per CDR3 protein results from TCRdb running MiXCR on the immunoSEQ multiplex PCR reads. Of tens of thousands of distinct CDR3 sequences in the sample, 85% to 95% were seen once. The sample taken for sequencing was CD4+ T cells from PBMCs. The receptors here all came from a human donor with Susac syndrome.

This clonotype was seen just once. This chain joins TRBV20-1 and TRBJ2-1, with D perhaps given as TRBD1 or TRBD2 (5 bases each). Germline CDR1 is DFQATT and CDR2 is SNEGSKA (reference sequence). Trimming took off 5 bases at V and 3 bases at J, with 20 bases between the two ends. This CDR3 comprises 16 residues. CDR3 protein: CSAGVPGGGDYNEQFF. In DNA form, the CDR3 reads TGCAGTGCTGGGGTCCCTGGGGGTGGTGACTACAATGAGCAGTTCTTC.

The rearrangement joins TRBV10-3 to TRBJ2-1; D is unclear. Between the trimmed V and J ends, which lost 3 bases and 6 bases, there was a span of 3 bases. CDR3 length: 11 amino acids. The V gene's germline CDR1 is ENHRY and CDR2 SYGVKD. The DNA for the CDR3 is TGTGCCATCAGTGAAGGCAATGAGCAGTTCTTC. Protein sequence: CAISEGNEQFF.

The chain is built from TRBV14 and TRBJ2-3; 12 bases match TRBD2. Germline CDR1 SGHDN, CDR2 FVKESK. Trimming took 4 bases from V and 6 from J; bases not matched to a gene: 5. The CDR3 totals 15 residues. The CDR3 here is CASSPLAGGQDTQYF. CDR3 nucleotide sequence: TGTGCCAGCAGCCCCCTAGCGGGGGGGCAGGATACGCAGTATTTT.

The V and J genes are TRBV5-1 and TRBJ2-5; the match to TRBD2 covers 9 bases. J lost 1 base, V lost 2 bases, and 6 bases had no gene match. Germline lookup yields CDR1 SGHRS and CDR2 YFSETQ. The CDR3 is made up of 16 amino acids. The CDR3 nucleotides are TGCGCCAGCAGCTTCATTCTAGCGGGGTTCCAAGAGACCCAGTACTTC. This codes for CASSFILAGFQETQYF.

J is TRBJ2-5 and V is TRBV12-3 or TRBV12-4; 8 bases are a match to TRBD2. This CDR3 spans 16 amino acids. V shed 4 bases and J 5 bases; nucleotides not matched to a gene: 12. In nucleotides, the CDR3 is TGTGCCAGCAGTTCAAGGCCCGGGGGGGCCGGGGAGACCCAGTACTTC. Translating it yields CASSSRPGGAGETQYF.

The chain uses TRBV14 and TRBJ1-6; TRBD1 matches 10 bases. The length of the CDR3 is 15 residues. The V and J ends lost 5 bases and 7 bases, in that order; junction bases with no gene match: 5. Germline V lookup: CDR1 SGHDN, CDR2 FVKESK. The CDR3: CASSYLTGGNSPLHF. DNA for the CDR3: TGTGCCAGCAGCTACTTGACAGGGGGCAATTCACCCCTCCACTTT.

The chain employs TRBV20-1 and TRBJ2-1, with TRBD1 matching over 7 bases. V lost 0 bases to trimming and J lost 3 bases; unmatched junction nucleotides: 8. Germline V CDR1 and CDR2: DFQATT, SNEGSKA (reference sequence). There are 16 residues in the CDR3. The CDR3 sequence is CSAREIDRVVYNEQFF. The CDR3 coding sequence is TGCAGTGCTAGAGAAATTGACAGGGTGGTCTACAATGAGCAGTTCTTC.

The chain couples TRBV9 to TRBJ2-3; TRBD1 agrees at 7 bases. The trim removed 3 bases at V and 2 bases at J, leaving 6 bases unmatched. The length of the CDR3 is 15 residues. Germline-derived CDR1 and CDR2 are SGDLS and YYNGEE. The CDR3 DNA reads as TGTGCCAGCAGCGGGATTACAGGGGTCACAGATACGCAGTATTTT. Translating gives CASSGITGVTDTQYF.

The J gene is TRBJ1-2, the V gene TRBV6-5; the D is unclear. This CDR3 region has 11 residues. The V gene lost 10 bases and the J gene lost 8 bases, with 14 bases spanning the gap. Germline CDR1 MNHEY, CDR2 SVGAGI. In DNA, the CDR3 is TGTGCCACTCATGCGGGTGCCGGCTACACCTTC. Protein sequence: CATHAGAGYTF.

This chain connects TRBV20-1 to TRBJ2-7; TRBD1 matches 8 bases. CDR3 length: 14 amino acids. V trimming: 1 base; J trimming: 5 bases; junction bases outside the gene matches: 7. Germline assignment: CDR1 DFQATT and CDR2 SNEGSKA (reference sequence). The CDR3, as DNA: TGCAGTGCTAGAGGGGGACAGGCCCCCCACGAGCAGTACTTC. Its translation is CSARGGQAPHEQYF.

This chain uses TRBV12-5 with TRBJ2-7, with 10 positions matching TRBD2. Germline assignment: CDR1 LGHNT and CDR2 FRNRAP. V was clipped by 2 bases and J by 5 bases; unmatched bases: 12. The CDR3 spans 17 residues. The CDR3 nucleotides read TGTGCTAGTGGTTTGCGGCTAGCGGGGGCAAAAACCCACGAGCAGTACTTC. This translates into CASGLRLAGAKTHEQYF.

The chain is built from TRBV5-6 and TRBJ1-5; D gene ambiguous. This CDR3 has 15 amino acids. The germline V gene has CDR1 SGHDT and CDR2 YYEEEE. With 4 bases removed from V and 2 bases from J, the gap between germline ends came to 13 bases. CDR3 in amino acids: CASSVGSGGNQPQHF. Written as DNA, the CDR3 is TGTGCCAGCAGCGTGGGTAGTGGGGGCAATCAGCCCCAGCATTTT.

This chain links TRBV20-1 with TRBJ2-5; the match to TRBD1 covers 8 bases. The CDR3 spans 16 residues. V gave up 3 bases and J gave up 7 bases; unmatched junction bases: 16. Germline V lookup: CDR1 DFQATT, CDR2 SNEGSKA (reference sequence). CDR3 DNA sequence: TGCAGTGCTAGCAATGCCGGACAGGGCCATGAAGGGACCCAGTACTTC. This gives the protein CSASNAGQGHEGTQYF.

CDR3 loop: CATSEGLQETQYF. DNA for the CDR3: TGCGCCACCTCCGAGGGCCTCCAAGAGACCCAGTACTTC. The chain couples TRBV10-1 to TRBJ2-5; TRBD2 is a possible D gene (5 bases). CDR1 and CDR2 (germline): WNHNN, SYGVQD (reference sequence). V lost 10 bases and J lost 1, with 13 bases in between. The CDR3 has 13 amino acids.

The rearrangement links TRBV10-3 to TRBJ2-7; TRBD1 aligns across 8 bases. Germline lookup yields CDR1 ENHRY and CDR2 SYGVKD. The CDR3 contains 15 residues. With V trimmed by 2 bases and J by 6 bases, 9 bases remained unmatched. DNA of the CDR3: TGTGCCATCAGTGAGCCAGGACAGGGTCCGGTCGAGCAGTACTTC. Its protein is CAISEPGQGPVEQYF.

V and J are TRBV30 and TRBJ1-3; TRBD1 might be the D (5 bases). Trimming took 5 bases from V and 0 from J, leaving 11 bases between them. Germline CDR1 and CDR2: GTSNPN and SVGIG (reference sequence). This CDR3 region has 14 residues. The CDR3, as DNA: TGTGCCTGGGACAGACTGCACTCTGGAAACACCATATATTTT. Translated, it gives CAWDRLHSGNTIYF.

The CDR3 DNA sequence: TGCAGTGCCAACCCGGAGGGACGGTTATTGGACTTTTACGAGCAGTACTTC. Residues: CSANPEGRLLDFYEQYF. The V gene is TRBV20-1, the J gene TRBJ2-7; possible D gene TRBD2, 6 bases. Between the trimmed V and J ends, which lost 6 bases and 4 bases, there was a span of 28 bases. The length of the CDR3 is 17 residues. Germline values: CDR1 DFQATT, CDR2 SNEGSKA (reference sequence).

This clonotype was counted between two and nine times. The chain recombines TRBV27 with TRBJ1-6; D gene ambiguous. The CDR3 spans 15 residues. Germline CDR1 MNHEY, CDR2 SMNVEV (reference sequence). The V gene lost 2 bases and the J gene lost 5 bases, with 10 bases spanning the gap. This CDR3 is CASSLGSRDNSPLHF. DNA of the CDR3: TGTGCCAGCAGTTTAGGGAGCCGTGATAATTCACCCCTCCACTTT.

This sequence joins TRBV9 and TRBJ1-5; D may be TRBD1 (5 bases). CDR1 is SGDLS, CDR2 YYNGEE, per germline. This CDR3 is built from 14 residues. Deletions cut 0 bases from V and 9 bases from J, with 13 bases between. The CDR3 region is CASSVGDAGWPQHF. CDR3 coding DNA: TGTGCCAGCAGCGTAGGGGACGCCGGATGGCCCCAGCATTTT.

The CDR3 protein is CASSYRDTGELFF. DNA of the CDR3: TGTGCCAGCAGCTACAGGGACACCGGGGAGCTGTTTTTT. The chain recombines TRBV14 with TRBJ2-2; possible D gene TRBD1, 6 bases. CDR3 size: 13 residues. CDR1 is SGHDN and CDR2 is FVKESK in the germline V gene. The ends were cut back, 5 bases at V and 3 bases at J, with 7 bases in the middle.

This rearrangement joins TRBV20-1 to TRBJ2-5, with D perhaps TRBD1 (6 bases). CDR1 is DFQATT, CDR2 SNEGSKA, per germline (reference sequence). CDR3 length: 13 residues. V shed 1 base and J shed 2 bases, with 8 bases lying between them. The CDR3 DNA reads TGCAGTGCTAGAGGGGACAATCAAGAGACCCAGTACTTC. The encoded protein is CSARGDNQETQYF.

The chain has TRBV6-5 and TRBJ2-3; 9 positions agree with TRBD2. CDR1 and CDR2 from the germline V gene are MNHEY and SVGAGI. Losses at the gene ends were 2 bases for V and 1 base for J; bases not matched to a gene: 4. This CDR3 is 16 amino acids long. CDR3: CASSYRRGGGTDTQYF. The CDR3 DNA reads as TGTGCCAGCAGTTACCGGCGGGGGGGCGGCACAGATACGCAGTATTTT.

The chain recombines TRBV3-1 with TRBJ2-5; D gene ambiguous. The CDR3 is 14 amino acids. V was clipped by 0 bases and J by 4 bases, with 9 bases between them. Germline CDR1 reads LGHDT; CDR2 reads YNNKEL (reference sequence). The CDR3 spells CASSQEVHLETQYF. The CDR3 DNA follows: TGTGCCAGCAGCCAAGAAGTCCACTTAGAGACCCAGTACTTC.

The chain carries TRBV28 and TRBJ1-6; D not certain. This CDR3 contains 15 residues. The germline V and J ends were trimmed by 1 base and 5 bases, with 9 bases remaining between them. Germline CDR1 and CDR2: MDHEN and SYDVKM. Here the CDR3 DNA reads TGTGCCAGCAGTTTATTGGGTCAAGATAATTCACCCCTCCACTTT. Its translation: CASSLLGQDNSPLHF.

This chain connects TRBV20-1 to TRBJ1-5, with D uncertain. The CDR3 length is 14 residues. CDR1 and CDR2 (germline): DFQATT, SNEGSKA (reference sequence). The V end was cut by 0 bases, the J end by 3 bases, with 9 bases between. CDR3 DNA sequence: TGCAGTGCTAGAGATCCGGGTCCCAATCAGCCCCAGCATTTT. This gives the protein CSARDPGPNQPQHF.

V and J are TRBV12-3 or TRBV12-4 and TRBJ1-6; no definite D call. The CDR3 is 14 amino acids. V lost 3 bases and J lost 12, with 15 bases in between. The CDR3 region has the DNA TGTGCCAGCAGTTTCTATAACCACAGAGGACCCCTCCACTTT. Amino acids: CASSFYNHRGPLHF.

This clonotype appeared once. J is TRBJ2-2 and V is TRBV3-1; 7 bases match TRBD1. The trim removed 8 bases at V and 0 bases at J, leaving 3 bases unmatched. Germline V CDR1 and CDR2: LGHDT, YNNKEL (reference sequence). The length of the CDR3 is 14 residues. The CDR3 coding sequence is TGTGCCAGCGGGACAGTTTCGAACACCGGGGAGCTGTTTTTT. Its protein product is CASGTVSNTGELFF.

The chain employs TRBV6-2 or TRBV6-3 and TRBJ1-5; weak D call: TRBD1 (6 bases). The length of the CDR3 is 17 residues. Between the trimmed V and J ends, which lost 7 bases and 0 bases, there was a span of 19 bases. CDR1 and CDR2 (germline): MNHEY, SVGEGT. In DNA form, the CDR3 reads TGTGCCAGCACCACGGGCAGGGGATGGTATAGCAATCAGCCCCAGCATTTT. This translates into CASTTGRGWYSNQPQHF.

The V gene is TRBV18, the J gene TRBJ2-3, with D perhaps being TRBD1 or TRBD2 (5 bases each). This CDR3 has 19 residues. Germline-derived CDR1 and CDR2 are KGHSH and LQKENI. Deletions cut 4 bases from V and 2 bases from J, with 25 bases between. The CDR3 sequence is CASSRTLQREGPNTDTQYF. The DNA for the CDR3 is TGTGCCAGCTCACGTACGCTACAGCGCGAGGGGCCGAACACAGATACGCAGTATTTT.

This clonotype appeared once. The CDR3 region is CASSYRTSGLRETQYF. Here the CDR3 DNA reads TGTGCCAGCAGTTATAGGACTAGCGGGCTACGCGAGACCCAGTACTTC. The chain employs TRBV6-5 and TRBJ2-5; 11 bases agree with TRBD2. The CDR3 sequence is 16 residues long. V trimming: 3 bases; J trimming: 5 bases; junction bases outside the gene matches: 8. Germline CDR1 is MNHEY and CDR2 is SVGAGI.

CDR3 amino acids: CASSYDVPRTNIQYF. In DNA, the CDR3 is TGTGCCAGCAGTTACGACGTCCCCCGGACAAACATTCAGTACTTC. V gene TRBV6-5 combines with J gene TRBJ2-4; D ambiguous. CDR3 length equals 15 residues. In germline, CDR1 is MNHEY, CDR2 SVGAGI. V was clipped by 2 bases and J by 6 bases, with 14 bases between them.

Written as DNA, the CDR3 is TGTGCCTGGAAGATTGGGTCCGGCACAGATACGCAGTATTTT. It translates to CAWKIGSGTDTQYF. The chain employs TRBV30 and TRBJ2-3; D is unclear. Germline V gene data show CDR1 as GTSNPN and CDR2 as SVGIG (reference sequence). CDR3 length equals 14 residues. V shed 4 bases and J shed 1 base, with 12 bases lying between them. The whole variable domain, filled in from reference TRBV30 and TRBJ2-3, reads SQTIHQWPATLVQPVGSPLSLECTVEGTSNPNLYWYRQAAGRGLQLLFYSVGIGQISSEVPQNLSASRPQDRQFILSSKKLLLSDSGFYLCAWKIGSGTDTQYFGPGTRLTVL.